These T cell receptor beta chains were read from a single sample in a study of T cells in tumors after PD-1 blockade. Only in-frame clones appear in the TCRdb table, and some are missing; sequencing was by immunoSEQ multiplex PCR. The table has some 60,000 clones, around 80% seen once. The sequences come from PBMCs, collected before anti-PD-1 treatment. The origin of the receptors is a human donor with basal cell carcinoma. The CDR3 runs from the conserved cysteine through the conserved F or W. The D gene is left open where the match is weak. Rows may omit the clone size; those that give it use once, few, many or a size class.

TRBV5-1	few	TRBD1	TRBJ1-5	CASSLEGADAQHF	TGCGCCAGCAGCTTGGAGGGGGCGGATGCCCAGCATTTT
TRBV10-3	.	TRBD1	TRBJ1-2	CAISESNLRQGNYGYTF	TGTGCCATCAGTGAGTCGAATCTAAGACAGGGGAACTATGGCTACACCTTC
TRBV30	.	.	TRBJ2-5	CAWKFVGKETQYF	TGTGCCTGGAAGTTCGTGGGAAAAGAGACCCAGTACTTC
TRBV7-8	few	.	TRBJ1-4	CASSPTPATNEKLFF	TGTGCCAGCAGCCCCACACCCGCAACTAATGAAAAACTGTTTTTT
TRBV7-9	.	TRBD2	TRBJ2-5	CASSLSVAGASVRTQYF	TGTGCCAGCAGCCTATCTGTAGCGGGGGCCTCTGTACGGACCCAGTACTTC
TRBV18	.	TRBD1	TRBJ1-2	CASSPSGQDYGYTF	TGTGCCAGCTCACCGAGTGGACAGGACTATGGCTACACCTTC
TRBV3-1/TRBV3-2	once	.	TRBJ2-3	CASSLSLTAQYF	TGTGCCAGCAGCCTTTCACTAACTGCGCAGTATTTT
TRBV2	.	TRBD1	TRBJ1-3	CASSGQGILTSGNTIYF	TGTGCCAGCAGTGGACAGGGGATCTTAACCTCTGGAAACACCATATATTTT
TRBV5-4	.	TRBD1	TRBJ1-2	CASSLATGVHGYTF	TGTGCCAGCAGCTTGGCGACAGGGGTCCATGGCTACACCTTC
TRBV5-4	once	.	TRBJ2-5	CASSFGETQYF	TGTGCCAGCAGCTTTGGGGAGACCCAGTACTTC
TRBV7-2	.	.	TRBJ1-5	CASSSGHNNQPQHF	TGTGCCAGCAGCTCGGGACACAACAATCAGCCCCAGCATTTT
TRBV6-1	.	TRBD2	TRBJ2-5	CASSEPGLAPETQYF	TGTGCCAGCAGTGAACCAGGACTAGCCCCAGAGACCCAGTACTTC
TRBV5-1	.	TRBD2	TRBJ2-5	CASSQASGVVETQYF	TGCGCCAGCAGCCAGGCTAGCGGGGTGGTAGAGACCCAGTACTTC
TRBV3-1/TRBV3-2	.	.	TRBJ2-5	CASSLGGGGGRETQYF	TGTGCCAGCAGCTTGGGAGGGGGGGGCGGTCGAGAGACCCAGTACTTC
TRBV18	.	.	TRBJ1-2	CASSPSGDGYGYTF	TGTGCCAGCTCACCTTCCGGGGACGGCTATGGCTACACCTTC
TRBV24-1	.	.	TRBJ1-1	CATSDFPGNTEAFF	TGTGCCACCAGTGATTTCCCAGGGAACACTGAAGCTTTCTTT
TRBV11-1	.	.	TRBJ2-7	CASSLHRTYEQYF	TGTGCCAGCAGCCTACACAGAACCTACGAGCAGTACTTC
TRBV6-6	few	.	TRBJ1-1	CASSYEPRMNTEAFF	TGTGCCAGCAGTTACGAGCCAAGGATGAACACTGAAGCTTTCTTT
TRBV11-3	.	.	TRBJ1-4	CASSPKWNNEKLFF	TGTGCCAGCAGCCCAAAGTGGAACAATGAAAAACTGTTTTTT
TRBV5-5	.	.	TRBJ2-7	CASSPGNTLTYEQYF	TGTGCCAGCAGCCCCGGGAACACTTTAACCTACGAGCAGTACTTC
TRBV3-1/TRBV3-2	.	TRBD1	TRBJ2-1	CASSHTIKQGENEQFF	TGTGCCAGCAGCCACACAATTAAACAGGGGGAGAATGAGCAGTTCTTC
TRBV24-1	.	TRBD1	TRBJ2-3	CATSSGQGTDTQYF	TGTGCCACCAGTTCGGGACAGGGCACAGATACGCAGTATTTT
TRBV30	.	.	TRBJ1-5	CAWSQGSAYQPQHF	TGTGCCTGGAGTCAGGGCAGCGCCTATCAGCCCCAGCATTTT
TRBV2	.	TRBD1	TRBJ2-2	CASKLVGTENTGELFF	TGTGCCAGTAAATTGGTAGGGACAGAAAACACCGGGGAGCTGTTTTTT
TRBV19	.	.	TRBJ1-5	CASSIRAGGPQHF	TGTGCCAGTAGTATCAGAGCGGGCGGGCCCCAGCATTTT
TRBV27	.	TRBD2	TRBJ2-7	CASQKAGGSIHEQYF	TGTGCCAGTCAAAAGGCGGGGGGTAGTATCCACGAGCAGTACTTC
TRBV6-6	.	TRBD2	TRBJ2-7	CASSTGLAGDSYEQYF	TGTGCCAGCAGTACAGGACTAGCGGGGGATTCCTACGAGCAGTACTTC
TRBV5-3	.	.	TRBJ2-7	CARPRQLSSYEQYF	TGTGCCAGACCAAGACAGCTTAGCTCCTACGAGCAGTACTTC
TRBV5-1	once	TRBD2	TRBJ2-1	CASSLDPGGPREQFF	TGCGCCAGCAGCTTGGATCCGGGGGGACCCCGGGAGCAGTTCTTC
TRBV6-5	.	.	TRBJ1-2	CASRHRSYGYTF	TGTGCCAGCAGACACAGGAGCTATGGCTACACCTTC
TRBV5-1	.	.	TRBJ2-4	CASSLWDQNIQYF	TGCGCCAGCAGCTTGTGGGACCAAAACATTCAGTACTTC
TRBV5-4	few	.	TRBJ1-1	CASSLEQPNTEAFF	TGTGCCAGCAGCTTGGAACAGCCGAACACTGAAGCTTTCTTT
TRBV7-2	.	TRBD2	TRBJ2-5	CASSRGGASETQYF	TGTGCCAGCAGCCGGGGGGGGGCCTCGGAGACCCAGTACTTC
TRBV13	few	.	TRBJ1-2	CASSLRSGLGGAGGYTF	TGTGCCAGCAGCTTAAGGTCCGGGCTGGGGGGCGCCGGTGGCTACACCTTC
TRBV28	few	.	TRBJ1-1	CASSFGAYTNTEAFF	TGTGCCAGCAGTTTTGGAGCCTACACGAACACTGAAGCTTTCTTT
TRBV5-1	.	.	TRBJ1-2	CASSIQDSRYGYTF	TGCGCCAGCAGCATACAGGACAGCCGCTATGGCTACACCTTC
TRBV6-2/TRBV6-3	.	.	TRBJ2-2	CASSYTLTGELFF	TGTGCCAGCAGTTACACCCTTACCGGGGAGCTGTTTTTT
TRBV10-3	.	TRBD1	TRBJ2-7	CAISEPEQGREQYF	TGTGCCATCAGTGAGCCGGAACAGGGGAGAGAGCAGTACTTC
TRBV11-1	few	TRBD2	TRBJ2-5	CASSSLAGVETQYF	TGTGCCAGCAGCTCACTAGCGGGGGTTGAGACCCAGTACTTC
TRBV6-5	.	.	TRBJ1-2	CASSSPLGGYTF	TGTGCCAGCAGTTCTCCCTTGGGCGGCTACACCTTC